Given below is one T cell receptor (beta chain) in context. The CDR3 spans 16 residues. V lost 1 base and J lost 8; bases outside the gene matches: 5. Germline V lookup: CDR1 SNHLY, CDR2 FYNNEI. The record originates from a study of technical replicates of blood from several donors. This table comes from immunoSEQ multiplex PCR, and its TCRdb copy is limited to in-frame clones, with some not included. The data show some 80,000 clones, about 97% seen once. This TCR was sampled from a human donor in good health. The sequencing sample was made of T cells isolated from PBMCs. The chain has TRBV2 and TRBJ2-1, with 13 bases lining up with TRBD2. The CDR3 here is CASSEVRLAGGDEQFF. In nucleotides, the CDR3 is TGTGCCAGCAGTGAAGTGCGACTAGCGGGAGGCGATGAGCAGTTCTTC.